A selection of T cell receptor beta chains follows, all from one sample in a study of tumor-infiltrating lymphocytes in oesophageal squamous cell carcinoma. One entry per CDR3 protein, called by TCRdb with MiXCR from the PCR reads. Seen here are under 20,000 distinct CDR3 sequences, roughly 53% observed once, and the top ten hold roughly a quarter. Sequenced: esophageal tumor tissue. The source is a male donor with esophageal squamous cell carcinoma. Each CDR3 is given with its conserved first and last residue. D genes are given only for firm matches. Where a row states a size, it is once, few, many or the class of an expanded clone; other rows omit it.

J	size	V	D	DNA	CDR3
TRBJ1-1	.	TRBV5-5	.	TGTGCCAGCAGCTTGGCGTCAGGGGAAGCTTTCTTT	CASSLASGEAFF
TRBJ2-5	once	TRBV6-1	.	TGTGCCAGCAGTGAAGAATTAGGAAAGACCCAGTACTTC	CASSEELGKTQYF
TRBJ2-1	.	TRBV6-1	.	TGTGCCAGCAGTCGGACAAGCTCCTACAATGAGCAGTTCTTC	CASSRTSSYNEQFF
TRBJ2-4	.	TRBV7-3	.	TGTGCCAGCAGCTTGGGGAAGGGAGACATTCAGTACTTC	CASSLGKGDIQYF
TRBJ2-7	.	TRBV6-2/TRBV6-3	TRBD2	TGTGCCAGCAGTCTCCGCGCCCCTTTTCTAGCGGGAGGCGAGCAGTACTTC	CASSLRAPFLAGGEQYF
TRBJ2-5	large	TRBV7-9	.	TGTGCCAGCAGCCCCAGTTCAGAGACCCAGTACTTC	CASSPSSETQYF
TRBJ2-1	.	TRBV10-2	.	TGCGCCTCGGCCGTGGCCTCCTACAATGAGCAGTTCTTC	CASAVASYNEQFF
TRBJ2-1	few	TRBV28	TRBD1	TGTGCCAGCAGTTGGGACAGGGACCAGGGAAATGAGCAGTTCTTC	CASSWDRDQGNEQFF
TRBJ2-1	many	TRBV4-2	TRBD2	TGTGCCAGCAGCAACGCCGGGACTAGCGGAGGGGGGTACAATGAGCAGTTCTTC	CASSNAGTSGGGYNEQFF
TRBJ2-3	.	TRBV30	.	TGTGCCTGTCAGGGGAATACGCAGTATTTT	CACQGNTQYF
TRBJ2-3	.	TRBV7-2	.	TGTGCCAGCAGCTTAGAGAACACAGATACGCAGTATTTT	CASSLENTDTQYF
TRBJ2-3	.	TRBV18	TRBD2	TGTGCCAGCTCACCACCGTACGGGCGGACTAGCGGGATATTCACAGATACGCAGTATTTT	CASSPPYGRTSGIFTDTQYF
TRBJ2-5	.	TRBV7-8	TRBD2	TGTGCCAGCACCCTAGTGGGCGGGGGGGCTAGGGAGACCCAGTACTTC	CASTLVGGGARETQYF
TRBJ2-7	many	TRBV28	TRBD1	TGTGCCAGCAGCTATTTGGGCAGGGGGCGATACGAGCAGTACTTC	CASSYLGRGRYEQYF
TRBJ1-5	.	TRBV11-2	.	TGTGCCAGCAGCTTAGTCGGGGCTCAGCCCCAGCATTTT	CASSLVGAQPQHF
TRBJ1-5	few	TRBV19	.	TGTGCCAGTACGGCAGGGCGAGAGCCCCAGCATTTT	CASTAGREPQHF
TRBJ2-7	.	TRBV7-8	.	TGTGCCAGCAGCTTAGTAATAGGGCTCTACGAGCAGTACTTC	CASSLVIGLYEQYF
TRBJ2-5	.	TRBV11-2	TRBD1	TGTGCCAGCAGAGCGGGACAGGGTAACCAAGAGACCCAGTACTTC	CASRAGQGNQETQYF
TRBJ1-1	.	TRBV7-3	.	TGTGCCAGCAGCTCACAGGACGGCACTGAAGCTTTCTTT	CASSSQDGTEAFF
TRBJ1-2	.	TRBV12-3/TRBV12-4	TRBD1	TGTGCCAGCAGTGAAGGACAGGTGGGGGACTATGGCTACACCTTC	CASSEGQVGDYGYTF
TRBJ2-3	.	TRBV7-9	.	TGTGCCAGCAGCCAGGGTCCCTTCACAGATACGCAGTATTTT	CASSQGPFTDTQYF
TRBJ2-3	medium-sized	TRBV11-1	TRBD1	TGTGCCAGCAGCCTACAGGGGGGTGAGACAGATACGCAGTATTTT	CASSLQGGETDTQYF
TRBJ2-7	few	TRBV7-6	TRBD2	TGTGCCAGCAGCTTAAGCGGGGGTTCCTACGAGCAGTACTTC	CASSLSGGSYEQYF
TRBJ1-1	.	TRBV7-2	TRBD1	TGTGCCAGCAGCTTTTTTACAGGGGTGAGAACTGAAGCTTTCTTT	CASSFFTGVRTEAFF
TRBJ1-5	.	TRBV6-2/TRBV6-3	TRBD1	TGTGCCAGCAGTCCCATTGGGACAGGGCATAATCAGCCCCAGCATTTT	CASSPIGTGHNQPQHF
TRBJ2-1	few	TRBV7-6	.	TGTGCCAGCAGCTTATCCCCGAGCGGTCTCTCCTACAATGAGCAGTTCTTC	CASSLSPSGLSYNEQFF
TRBJ1-1	.	TRBV6-8	.	TGTGCCAGCAGTGTACACCGGACAGCTCTGGGCACTGAAGCTTTCTTT	CASSVHRTALGTEAFF
TRBJ2-5	.	TRBV12-3/TRBV12-4	.	TGTGCCAGCAGTGCTCCCGGAGTGGGGGCGCCGGGGCAAGAGACCCAGTACTTC	CASSAPGVGAPGQETQYF
TRBJ2-3	.	TRBV7-2	.	TGTGCCAGCAGTCAACGGGTCCTATGGGATACGCAGTATTTT	CASSQRVLWDTQYF
TRBJ2-1	many	TRBV4-3	TRBD2	TGCGCCAGCAGCCAACAGAGCGGGAGAGGATACAATGAGCAGTTCTTC	CASSQQSGRGYNEQFF
TRBJ2-5	.	TRBV7-3	.	TGTGCCAGCAGCCGGTCGGGGCTAGAGACCCAGTACTTC	CASSRSGLETQYF
TRBJ1-2	.	TRBV11-2	TRBD1	TGTGCCAGCAGCTTAGGTCGGGACAGGGGGCCTAACTATGGCTACACCTTC	CASSLGRDRGPNYGYTF
TRBJ2-5	large	TRBV7-2	TRBD2	TGTGCCAGCAGCTTAGTACCGGGGACTAGCGGAGAGACCCAGTACTTC	CASSLVPGTSGETQYF
TRBJ2-2	.	TRBV7-3	TRBD1	TGTGCCAGCAGAAGGACAGGGGGCACCGGGGAGCTGTTTTTT	CASRRTGGTGELFF
TRBJ2-4	.	TRBV7-2	.	TGTGCCAGCAGCCAGGGGGGAGAGCAGTACTTC	CASSQGGEQYF